The clone carrying this TCR beta chain has only a few counts. Its antigen is undetermined. Tumor samples were obtained before definitive surgery or chemotherapy. The method was immunoSEQ multiplex PCR; TCRdb's version includes in-frame clones alone and lacks a portion of them. The repertoire consists of about 36,000 clones, with about 80% occurring once and the leading ten covering around 3.3%. Germline CDR1 and CDR2: SNHLY and FYNNEI. The V end lost 7 bases, the J end lost 7 bases, and 16 bases lay between the germline ends. There are 13 residues in the CDR3. This entry comes from a study of high-grade serous ovarian cancer treatment subgroups. Study results and limitations: Repertoire analysis covered CDR3 alone, not CDR1 or CDR2.

The receptor was isolated from a human donor with high-grade serous ovarian cancer. The chain carries TRBV2 and TRBJ1-1; maybe TRBD1 (6 bases). The sequenced sample consisted of tumor tissue. The CDR3 reads CASILSGTLEAFF. The CDR3 DNA follows: TGTGCCAGCATCCTATCCGGGACACTTGAAGCTTTCTTT.